The subject of this entry is one T cell receptor (beta chain). In the authors' workflow: By means of reference gene primer amplification, nucleated cell counts were estimated. Only in-frame clones appear in the TCRdb table, and some are missing; sequencing was by immunoSEQ multiplex PCR. The V and J calls and clone size are taken from that table; D and trimming were inferred from the DNA. The sample lists roughly 130,000 clones, roughly 88% occurring once. The entry originates in a study of blood T cell repertoires in COVID-19. Turning to the study itself: Some COVID-19 samples were acute and others convalescent; all came from the United States, Italy and Spain. The cDNA or gDNA used as material had been derived from T cells, B-cell-depleted T cells, or PBMCs.

Germline CDR1 is GTSNPN and CDR2 is SVGIG (reference sequence). The V segment lost 5 bases and the J segment 4 bases; nucleotides outside the gene matches: 13. The CDR3 contains 16 residues. This chain joins TRBV30 and TRBJ1-1; 10 bases are shared with TRBD1. The sequence was collected from a man aged 35 to 55 with acute or convalescent COVID-19. Sequencing used peripheral blood. The CDR3 region is CAWGRDRGFLGTEAFF. The CDR3 DNA reads as TGTGCCTGGGGGCGGGACAGGGGATTTTTGGGCACTGAAGCTTTCTTT.